A single sample is the source of the 18 T cell receptor beta chains below, sequenced in a study of human thymus T cells. Sequencing was performed with immunoSEQ multiplex PCR; in TCRdb, only in-frame clones are kept and a portion is missing. The repertoire holds tens of thousands of clones, with approximately 95% as singletons. Sequencing was performed on blood. Receptors were obtained from a girl less than two years old with a congenital heart defect but otherwise immunologically healthy.

The rearrangement links TRBV7-3 to TRBJ2-1, with no clear D. The length of the CDR3 is 16 residues. V lost 0 bases to trimming and J lost 8 bases, with 17 bases between them. The germline gives CDR1 SGHTA, CDR2 FQGTGA. The CDR3 DNA follows: TGTGCCAGCAGCTTAACGTTAAAATATTCCTTAGATGAGCAGTTCTTC. Protein sequence: CASSLTLKYSLDEQFF.

The sample holds one count of this clone. V and J are TRBV2 and TRBJ1-1; D possibly corresponds to TRBD1 (5 bases). Germline V CDR1 and CDR2: SNHLY, FYNNEI. The CDR3 is made up of 12 amino acids. V was shortened by 10 bases and J by 4 bases, with 13 bases between the two germline ends. The DNA for the CDR3 is TGTGCCACGGGACGGGTCTCCACTGAAGCTTTCTTT. Protein: CATGRVSTEAFF.

The chain links TRBV28 to TRBJ1-1; 7 nucleotides line up with TRBD1. The V and J ends lost 7 bases and 0 bases, in that order; junction bases with no gene match: 14. The CDR3 covers 17 residues. The germline V gene has CDR1 MDHEN and CDR2 SYDVKM. The CDR3 DNA reads TGTGCCAGCACCCTCCCAGGGTTGCAGGGGGTGAACACTGAAGCTTTCTTT. Protein product: CASTLPGLQGVNTEAFF.

V and J are TRBV7-9 and TRBJ2-6; D remains ambiguous. The CDR3 length is 17 residues. CDR1 and CDR2 (germline): SEHNR, FQNEAQ (reference sequence). Between the trimmed V and J ends, which lost 4 bases and 0 bases, there was a span of 13 bases. This chain's CDR3 is CASSSFWSLSGANVLTF. The CDR3 nucleotides are TGTGCCAGCAGCTCCTTCTGGTCCCTCTCTGGGGCCAACGTCCTGACTTTC.

This clone was seen just once. The rearrangement uses TRBV7-6 and TRBJ2-2; 12 bases fit TRBD2. The CDR3 has 17 amino acids. Unmatched junction bases numbered 7, after V lost 2 bases and J lost 6 bases. CDR1 is SGHVS, CDR2 FNYEAQ, per germline. CDR3 bases: TGTGCCAGCAGCTTATCCCTAGCGGGAGGGCTCGCCGGGGAGCTGTTTTTT. Its protein product is CASSLSLAGGLAGELFF.

The rearrangement joins TRBV14 to TRBJ2-1, with a weak D call TRBD2 (7 bases). The CDR3 totals 14 residues. Trimming left V 5 bases short and J 6 bases short, with 14 bases between. Germline CDR1 and CDR2: SGHDN and FVKESK. The CDR3 DNA reads as TGTGCCAGCAGCTCCCGGGGGGCGTTCAATGAGCAGTTCTTC. Its protein is CASSSRGAFNEQFF.

This chain uses TRBV28 with TRBJ2-2; the D is unclear. Germline V gives CDR1 MDHEN, CDR2 SYDVKM. The CDR3 sequence is 13 residues long. V lost 3 bases and J 2 bases, leaving 4 bases between the germline ends. The CDR3 region has the DNA TGTGCCAGCAGTTTTTTAAACACCGGGGAGCTGTTTTTT. Translation gives CASSFLNTGELFF. The full variable domain, rest sourced from reference TRBV28 and TRBJ2-2, is DVKVTQSSRYLVKRTGEKVFLECVQDMDHENMFWYRQDPGLGLRLIYFSYDVKMKEKGDIPEGYSVSREKKERFSLILESASTNQTSMYLCASSFLNTGELFFGEGSRLTVL.

This CDR3 reads CASSERRGALYGYTF. The CDR3 DNA follows: TGTGCCAGCAGTGAAAGAAGGGGTGCCCTTTATGGCTACACCTTC. The rearrangement uses TRBV2 and TRBJ1-2; tentative D call: TRBD1 (5 bases). V shed 2 bases and J shed 5 bases, with 15 bases lying between them. Germline CDR1 and CDR2: SNHLY and FYNNEI. There are 15 residues in the CDR3.

V is TRBV7-9 and J is TRBJ2-1; TRBD2 matches at 13 bases. Germline-derived CDR1 and CDR2 are SEHNR and FQNEAQ (reference sequence). V gave up 4 bases and J gave up 10 bases; unmatched junction bases: 7. The CDR3 runs to 15 residues. CDR3 loop: CASSSTSGRAMEQFF. CDR3 coding DNA: TGTGCCAGCAGCTCTACTAGCGGGAGGGCCATGGAGCAGTTCTTC.

This clone occurred a few times. The chain combines TRBV6-5 with TRBJ1-2; tentatively, D is TRBD1 (5 bases). The CDR3 spans 13 residues. The germline gives CDR1 MNHEY, CDR2 SVGAGI. Trimming stripped 2 bases from V and 7 bases from J, with 11 bases between. The CDR3 DNA is TGTGCCAGCAGTTACACTCCAGGGACTGGCTACACCTTC. This codes for CASSYTPGTGYTF.

The V and J genes are TRBV18 and TRBJ2-3; 7 nucleotides align to TRBD2. This CDR3 is built from 15 residues. The germline CDR1 and CDR2 sequences are KGHSH and LQKENI. The trim removed 5 bases at V and 5 bases at J, leaving 10 bases unmatched. CDR3 protein: CASSIWEGREDTQYF. The CDR3 nucleotides are TGTGCCAGCTCAATTTGGGAGGGCCGAGAAGATACGCAGTATTTT.

The chain has TRBV27 and TRBJ2-7; the D gene is possibly TRBD1 (5 bases). The CDR3 is made up of 14 amino acids. Trimming removed 4 bases at V and 5 bases at J, with 15 bases between. Germline V CDR1 and CDR2: MNHEY, SMNVEV (reference sequence). The chain's CDR3 is CASSSGREEHEQYF. As DNA, the CDR3 is TGTGCCAGCAGTTCGGGCAGGGAAGAGCACGAGCAGTACTTC.

This sequence joins TRBV10-1 and TRBJ1-5; TRBD1 is a possible D gene (5 bases). The V gene lost 4 bases and the J gene lost 8 bases, with 24 bases spanning the gap. CDR3 size: 17 residues. CDR1 and CDR2 from the germline V gene are WNHNN and SYGVQD (reference sequence). CDR3 protein: CASSVSVPEGRGKPQHF. The CDR3 DNA is TGCGCCAGCAGTGTTTCAGTGCCTGAGGGAAGGGGAAAGCCCCAGCATTTT.

The chain links TRBV28 to TRBJ1-2; D is ambiguous. CDR3 size: 14 residues. The V end was cut by 3 bases, the J end by 4 bases, with 12 bases between. Per germline, CDR1 MDHEN and CDR2 SYDVKM. The CDR3 DNA reads TGTGCCAGCAGTTTGTCCCAACTGGCCTATGGCTACACCTTC. This gives the protein CASSLSQLAYGYTF.

The chain recombines TRBV2 with TRBJ1-1; D gene uncertain. In germline, CDR1 is SNHLY, CDR2 FYNNEI. V dropped 6 bases and J dropped 11 bases, with 13 bases sitting between them. This CDR3 region has 11 residues. This CDR3 reads CASSRVGEAFF. Here the CDR3 DNA reads TGTGCCAGCAGCCGAGTGGGCGAGGCTTTCTTT.

The chain has TRBV29-1 and TRBJ2-1, with 11 positions matching TRBD1. The CDR3 covers 14 residues. V shed 3 bases and J 5 bases; nucleotides not matched to a gene: 3. Per germline, CDR1 SQVTM and CDR2 ANQGSEA. The CDR3 sequence: CSVDMGQGDNEQFF. In DNA, the CDR3 is TGCAGCGTTGATATGGGACAGGGGGACAATGAGCAGTTCTTC.

The chain links TRBV4-1 to TRBJ1-1; 9 nucleotides agree with TRBD1. In germline, CDR1 is MGHRA, CDR2 YSYEKL. This CDR3 has 16 amino acids. V dropped 1 base and J dropped 0; count of bases not matched to a gene: 3. CDR3 nucleotide sequence: TGCGCCAGCAGCCAAGTGGGGACAGGGATGAACACTGAAGCTTTCTTT. Translating gives CASSQVGTGMNTEAFF.

Regarding this clone: A junction end diverges from the germline sequence, so it may reflect a read error. The rearrangement joins TRBV28 to TRBJ2-5; D may be TRBD1 (5 bases). The CDR3 has 13 residues. Germline values: CDR1 MDHEN, CDR2 SYDVKM. The CDR3 loop reads CASSFNRPLGSNF. CDR3 bases: TGTGCCAGCAGCTTCAACAGGCCATTGGGAAGTAACTTC.